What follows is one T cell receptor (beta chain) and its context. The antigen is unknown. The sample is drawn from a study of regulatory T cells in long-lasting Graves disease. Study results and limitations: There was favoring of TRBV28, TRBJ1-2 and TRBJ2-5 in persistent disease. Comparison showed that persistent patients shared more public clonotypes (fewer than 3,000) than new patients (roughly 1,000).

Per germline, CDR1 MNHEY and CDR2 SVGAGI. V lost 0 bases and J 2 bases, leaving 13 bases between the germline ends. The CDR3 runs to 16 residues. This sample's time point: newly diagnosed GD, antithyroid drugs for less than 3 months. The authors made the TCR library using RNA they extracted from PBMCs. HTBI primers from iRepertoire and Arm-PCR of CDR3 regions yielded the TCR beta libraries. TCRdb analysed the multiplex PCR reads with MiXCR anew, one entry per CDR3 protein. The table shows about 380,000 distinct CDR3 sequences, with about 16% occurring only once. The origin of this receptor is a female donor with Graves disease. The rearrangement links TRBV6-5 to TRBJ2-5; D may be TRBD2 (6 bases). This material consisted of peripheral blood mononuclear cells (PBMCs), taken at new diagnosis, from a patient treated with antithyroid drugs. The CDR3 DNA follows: TGTGCCAGCAGTTACTCGGATTCTAGCGAGCAAGAGACCCAGTACTTC. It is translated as CASSYSDSSEQETQYF.